This T cell receptor beta chain emerged from a study of cytomegalovirus exposure and HLA in healthy donors. Turning to the study itself: In an early release, HLA-typed donors contributed 77 million or so unique TCR sequences.

V lost 5 bases, J lost 1 base, and 15 bases lay in between. There are 15 residues in the CDR3. Germline CDR1 is LNHDA and CDR2 is SQIVND (reference sequence). Comments on this clone: Its antigen is currently unknown.

Study-wide findings and caveats: As immune exposure information, only CMV serostatus was available. Later, an analysis found that common viral pathogens appeared to be linked with several of the most significant clusters. Under in vitro conditions, three CMV-associated chains were confirmed as specific for CMV antigens.

PCR involved 60 Vbeta and 13 Jbeta primers. The assay was immunoSEQ multiplex PCR, and TCRdb's table has in-frame clones only and misses some. The sample records around 64,000 clones, around 82% being singletons. The source material was PBMCs. This TCR derives from a man between 18 and 35 years old in good health and CMV-seropositive. V is TRBV19 and J is TRBJ2-7, with D maybe TRBD1 (6 bases). The DNA of the CDR3 is TGTGCCAGTAGTCCGCCGGGACAAGGGTCCTACGAGCAGTACTTC. Translating it yields CASSPPGQGSYEQYF.